A selection of T cell receptor beta chains follows, all from one sample in a study of cytomegalovirus exposure and HLA in healthy donors. The data were produced by immunoSEQ multiplex PCR, yet TCRdb's version contains in-frame clones alone and is incomplete. The sample shows about 160,000 clones, 80% to 90% of them seen only once. The sample was PBMCs. All receptors derive from a young woman in good health and CMV-seronegative. Each CDR3 is given with its conserved first and last residue. The order of the fields is D gene, V gene, clone size, J gene, CDR3 protein, CDR3 DNA. The D gene is left open where the match is weak. Clone size, where shown, is once, few, many, or a class for clones that have expanded.

TRBD1	TRBV14	NA	TRBJ1-4	CASSQRQGNEKLFF	TGTGCCAGCAGCCAAAGACAGGGGAATGAAAAACTGTTTTTT
TRBD1	TRBV4-1	NA	TRBJ1-5	CASSQGGQTIINQPQHF	TGCGCCAGCAGCCAAGGGGGACAGACAATAATCAATCAGCCCCAGCATTTT
TRBD1	TRBV14	NA	TRBJ2-1	CASSTRTGQEEQFF	TGTGCCAGCAGCACCCGGACAGGGCAGGAGGAGCAGTTCTTC
NA	TRBV9	NA	TRBJ2-2	CASSVVGAGELFF	TGTGCCAGCAGCGTAGTGGGAGCCGGGGAGCTGTTTTTT
TRBD1	TRBV9	NA	TRBJ2-1	CASSLDRAVDEQFF	TGTGCCAGCAGTCTGGACAGGGCCGTAGATGAGCAGTTCTTC
NA	TRBV5-1	NA	TRBJ1-1	CASSAQTQGTEAFF	TGCGCCAGCAGCGCGCAAACACAGGGAACTGAAGCTTTCTTT
NA	TRBV6-1	NA	TRBJ2-7	CASSEAVKGKAAYEQYF	TGTGCCAGCAGTGAAGCAGTAAAGGGGAAGGCGGCATACGAGCAGTACTTC
TRBD1	TRBV6-6	NA	TRBJ1-5	CASSYGGQAHQPQHF	TGTGCCAGCAGTTACGGAGGACAGGCTCATCAGCCCCAGCATTTT
NA	TRBV19	once	TRBJ2-3	CASSDPGHISTDTQYF	TGTGCCAGTAGCGATCCGGGACATATTAGCACAGATACGCAGTATTTT
NA	TRBV28	NA	TRBJ1-3	CASSSRPPTGNTIYF	TGTGCCAGCAGTTCCCGCCCACCGACAGGAAACACCATATATTTT
TRBD1	TRBV6-1	NA	TRBJ2-5	CASRLQGAGETQYF	TGTGCCAGCAGACTTCAGGGGGCTGGTGAGACCCAGTACTTC
TRBD1	TRBV5-4	once	TRBJ2-1	CASSLEDRGLYNEQFF	TGTGCCAGCAGCTTGGAAGACAGGGGACTCTACAATGAGCAGTTCTTC
TRBD2	TRBV7-9	NA	TRBJ2-1	CSSSLGLAGVYNEQFF	TGTTCCAGCAGCTTAGGCCTAGCGGGAGTCTACAATGAGCAGTTCTTC
NA	TRBV9	NA	TRBJ1-2	CASSGSGHSLRDGYTF	TGTGCCAGCAGCGGATCGGGACACTCCTTGCGCGATGGCTACACCTTC
TRBD2	TRBV7-8	NA	TRBJ2-4	CASSKAREGIQYF	TGTGCCAGCAGCAAGGCCCGGGAGGGCATTCAGTACTTC
NA	TRBV6-1	NA	TRBJ1-1	CASSRGAYTEAFF	TGTGCCAGCAGTCGGGGGGCGTACACTGAAGCTTTCTTT
NA	TRBV25-1	NA	TRBJ1-2	CASSELGAGSYGYTF	TGTGCCAGCAGTGAATTAGGGGCAGGATCCTATGGCTACACCTTC
NA	TRBV6-4	NA	TRBJ2-4	CASSDRGRRGPLAKNIQYF	TGTGCCAGCAGTGACCGGGGCAGGAGGGGCCCTCTAGCCAAAAACATTCAGTACTTC
NA	TRBV30	NA	TRBJ1-2	CAWSFTRTELGYTF	TGTGCCTGGAGTTTTACGCGGACAGAGCTTGGCTACACCTTC
NA	TRBV27	NA	TRBJ2-3	CASKRGGSTDTQYF	TGTGCCAGTAAAAGGGGGGGCAGCACAGATACGCAGTATTTT
TRBD1	TRBV19	few	TRBJ2-7	CASSPHQGVGEQYF	TGTGCCAGTAGTCCTCATCAGGGGGTGGGAGAGCAGTACTTC
TRBD1	TRBV7-6	NA	TRBJ2-1	CASSLAEGQVEQFF	TGTGCCAGCAGCTTAGCGGAGGGACAGGTGGAGCAGTTCTTC
NA	TRBV6-5	NA	TRBJ2-6	CASSYLGGSGANVLTF	TGTGCCAGCAGTTACTTGGGGGGCTCTGGGGCCAACGTCCTGACTTTC
NA	TRBV5-4	NA	TRBJ2-2	CASNPGHVNTGELFF	TGTGCCAGCAATCCGGGACACGTGAACACCGGGGAGCTGTTTTTT
TRBD1	TRBV5-4	NA	TRBJ1-6	CASSPAGQGISPLHF	TGTGCCAGCAGCCCGGCCGGACAGGGCATTTCACCCCTCCACTTT
NA	TRBV2	NA	TRBJ1-2	CASSSVHTSGYTF	TGTGCCAGCAGTTCTGTTCACACGTCCGGCTACACCTTC
NA	TRBV5-1	once	TRBJ2-2	CASSLSVQTANTGELFF	TGCGCCAGCAGCTTGTCGGTACAGACAGCTAACACCGGGGAGCTGTTTTTT
TRBD1	TRBV27	NA	TRBJ2-7	CASSLGQGPDEQYF	TGTGCCAGCAGTTTGGGACAGGGTCCCGACGAGCAGTACTTC
NA	TRBV5-1	once	TRBJ2-2	CASSLDRDTGELFF	TGCGCCAGCAGCTTGGACAGAGACACCGGGGAGCTGTTTTTT
TRBD1	TRBV6-1	NA	TRBJ1-1	CASSANRGRAFF	TGTGCCAGCAGTGCTAACAGGGGGAGAGCTTTCTTT
TRBD2	TRBV5-1	NA	TRBJ2-1	CASSLAAGVEQFF	TGCGCCAGCAGCTTGGCCGCGGGAGTTGAGCAGTTCTTC
TRBD2	TRBV28	NA	TRBJ2-2	CASSSLRSAGDTGELFF	TGTGCCAGCAGTTCCCTTCGTTCGGCGGGAGACACCGGGGAGCTGTTTTTT
NA	TRBV5-1	few	TRBJ1-5	CASSLAGTWKQPQHF	TGCGCCAGCAGCTTGGCCGGGACATGGAAGCAGCCCCAGCATTTT
NA	TRBV19	NA	TRBJ1-5	CASSMHRSGTRGNQPQHF	TGTGCCAGTAGTATGCATAGAAGCGGGACGAGGGGCAATCAGCCCCAGCATTTT
TRBD2	TRBV13	once	TRBJ2-1	CASSREGLAGASSYNEQFF	TGTGCCAGCAGCCGCGAAGGACTAGCGGGAGCGAGCTCCTACAATGAGCAGTTCTTC
NA	TRBV19	NA	TRBJ1-5	CASGLRLQHF	TGTGCCAGCGGACTTCGCCTTCAGCATTTT
NA	TRBV28	NA	TRBJ2-7	CASSFYPGGGSYEQYF	TGTGCCAGCAGTTTCTACCCCGGCGGCGGATCCTACGAGCAGTACTTC
NA	TRBV2	NA	TRBJ2-3	CASREQGALLADTQYF	TGTGCCAGCAGGGAACAGGGCGCTTTACTCGCAGATACGCAGTATTTT
TRBD1	TRBV28	NA	TRBJ1-1	CASGTENTEAFF	TGTGCCAGCGGGACAGAGAACACTGAAGCTTTCTTT
NA	TRBV19	once	TRBJ1-5	CASSLNRETSQPQHF	TGTGCCAGTAGTCTCAACAGGGAAACAAGTCAGCCCCAGCATTTT
TRBD1	TRBV7-9	NA	TRBJ2-2	CASSSGQGNTGELFF	TGTGCCAGCAGCTCGGGACAGGGGAACACCGGGGAGCTGTTTTTT
TRBD1	TRBV28	NA	TRBJ2-5	CASRDRRLETQYF	TGTGCCAGCAGGGACAGGAGACTAGAGACCCAGTACTTC
TRBD2	TRBV5-6	NA	TRBJ2-5	CASSTPRRIAGRQETQYF	TGTGCCAGCAGCACCCCGAGGAGGATAGCGGGGAGGCAAGAGACCCAGTACTTC
NA	TRBV5-5	NA	TRBJ1-1	CASTEGVITARTEAFF	TGTGCCAGCACCGAAGGGGTCATAACCGCCAGGACTGAAGCTTTCTTT
TRBD1	TRBV18	NA	TRBJ1-3	CASSRGTDSGNTIYF	TGTGCCAGCTCAAGGGGGACAGACTCTGGAAACACCATATATTTT
TRBD1	TRBV11-1	NA	TRBJ2-1	CASSLGPGTDPEQFF	TGTGCCAGCAGCTTAGGCCCCGGGACAGACCCTGAGCAGTTCTTC
NA	TRBV5-1	NA	TRBJ2-1	CASSTGQEGNEQFF	TGCGCCAGCTCCACTGGACAGGAGGGGAATGAGCAGTTCTTC
TRBD1	TRBV2	NA	TRBJ2-7	CASRDGQGSLPEQYF	TGTGCCAGCAGGGACGGACAGGGTTCGCTTCCCGAGCAGTACTTC
NA	TRBV6-5	NA	TRBJ2-7	CASSEGGISYEQYF	TGTGCCAGCAGTGAAGGCGGAATCTCCTACGAGCAGTACTTC
NA	TRBV7-9	NA	TRBJ1-3	CASSLVTEGNTIYF	TGTGCCAGCAGCTTAGTTACAGAGGGAAACACCATATATTTT
NA	TRBV6-6	NA	TRBJ1-2	CASSPPGSSNYGYTF	TGTGCCAGCAGTCCTCCGGGGTCGTCTAACTATGGCTACACCTTC
TRBD1	TRBV28	NA	TRBJ2-2	CASSLDRVGELFF	TGTGCCAGCAGCTTAGACAGGGTTGGGGAGCTGTTTTTT
NA	TRBV19	NA	TRBJ1-1	CASSISRQEAFF	TGTGCCAGTAGTATTTCGAGGCAGGAAGCTTTCTTT
TRBD2	TRBV29-1	NA	TRBJ2-5	CSVSTSDQETQYF	TGCAGCGTTAGTACTAGCGACCAAGAGACCCAGTACTTC
TRBD1	TRBV5-1	NA	TRBJ2-3	CASSLGDRGRTDTQYF	TGCGCCAGCAGCTTGGGTGACAGGGGGCGGACAGATACGCAGTATTTT